One and the same sample provided the 20 T cell receptor beta chains below, sequenced in a study of cytomegalovirus exposure and HLA in healthy donors. Both 60 Vbeta primers and 13 Jbeta primers went into the PCR. The repertoire was sequenced with immunoSEQ multiplex PCR; TCRdb's copy has only in-frame clones and lacks some. The data contain 97,000 or so clones, roughly three quarters of them singletons. Sequenced input: PBMCs. These receptors were obtained from a male donor in good health and CMV-seropositive.

The chain combines TRBV29-1 with TRBJ2-7; 7 bases map to TRBD1. From germline, CDR1 is SQVTM and CDR2 ANQGSEA. The J segment lost 11 bases and the V segment lost 5 bases, leaving 12 bases of the junction unmatched. The CDR3 covers 12 residues. The CDR3 protein is CSVSTARGREYF. CDR3 nucleotides: TGCAGCGTTTCGACTGCGAGGGGGCGAGAGTACTTC.

The V gene is TRBV7-9, the J gene TRBJ1-3; D ambiguous. Germline CDR1 SEHNR, CDR2 FQNEAQ (reference sequence). Trimming shortened V by 5 bases and J by 1 base, and 12 bases separated the two germline ends. This CDR3 region has 15 residues. The CDR3 DNA reads TGTGCCAGCAGCGTCGGGGTCTCATCTGGAAACACCATATATTTT. Its protein product is CASSVGVSSGNTIYF.

In its sample, this clone was seen once. This chain joins TRBV7-9 and TRBJ2-3, with 8 bases fitting TRBD2. After removal of 4 bases from V and 0 bases from J, the junction contained 6 bases not matched to a gene. The germline V gene encodes CDR1 SEHNR and CDR2 FQNEAQ (reference sequence). The CDR3 runs 16 residues. CDR3 nucleotide sequence: TGTGCCAGCAGCTCCCGAATAGCGGGGAGCACAGATACGCAGTATTTT. This codes for CASSSRIAGSTDTQYF.

The rearrangement links TRBV28 to TRBJ2-7; D is perhaps TRBD2 (6 bases). The V end lost 5 bases, the J end lost 3 bases, and 11 bases lay between the germline ends. The germline V gene has CDR1 MDHEN and CDR2 SYDVKM. There are 13 residues in the CDR3. The CDR3 DNA follows: TGTGCCAGCAGTGGCGGGGCGATCTACGAGCAGTACTTC. Amino acids: CASSGGAIYEQYF.

This clone was found a few times. The V call is TRBV27, the J call TRBJ1-5; D might be TRBD1 (5 bases). Germline V gene data show CDR1 as MNHEY and CDR2 as SMNVEV (reference sequence). Trimming shortened V by 8 bases and J by 7 bases, and 18 bases separated the two germline ends. The CDR3 is 14 residues long. CDR3 nucleotide sequence: TGTGCCAGCCGATCTGGGGCAGGGCACCAGCCCCAGCATTTT. It yields the protein CASRSGAGHQPQHF.

Only a few counts were recorded for this clone. The same CDR3 also results from other DNA sequences found in this sample. The V gene is TRBV7-2, the J gene TRBJ2-7, with a possible D match to TRBD2 (8 bases). Germline CDR1 SGHTA, CDR2 FQGNSA. This CDR3 is 17 amino acids long. V lost 3 bases, J lost 2 bases, and 20 bases lay in between. The CDR3 is CASSFGGGWTGAYEQYF. CDR3 bases: TGTGCCAGCAGCTTCGGGGGGGGATGGACAGGAGCCTACGAGCAGTACTTC.

The rearrangement joins TRBV11-2 to TRBJ2-5; TRBD2 might be the D (7 bases). This CDR3 has 14 residues. V lost 1 base and J lost 4, with 10 bases in between. Germline CDR1 is SGHAT and CDR2 is FQNNGV. This CDR3 is CASSLVGGGETQYF. The CDR3 DNA reads TGTGCCAGCAGCTTAGTGGGAGGGGGAGAGACCCAGTACTTC. Full variable domain (rest looked up from reference TRBV11-2 and TRBJ2-5): EAGVAQSPRYKIIEKRQSVAFWCNPISGHATLYWYQQILGQGPKLLIQFQNNGVVDDSQLPKDRFSAERLKGVDSTLKIQPAKLEDSAVYLCASSLVGGGETQYFGPGTRLLVL.

The CDR3 DNA follows: TGCGCCAGCAGCTCCCCGGGGACAGGGGATTTCACCTTC. This codes for CASSSPGTGDFTF. The chain combines TRBV5-1 with TRBJ1-2; 10 bases match TRBD1. The CDR3 length is 13 residues. V lost 3 bases, J lost 13 bases, and 9 bases stayed unmatched. CDR1 is SGHRS and CDR2 is YFSETQ in the germline V gene.

This chain uses TRBV5-1 with TRBJ2-3; possibly TRBD2 for D (6 bases). V gave up 0 bases and J gave up 5 bases, with 13 bases separating them. CDR1 and CDR2 (germline): SGHRS, YFSETQ. The CDR3 runs 15 residues. This chain's CDR3 is CASSLEGLEGDTQYF. The CDR3 DNA reads TGCGCCAGCAGCTTGGAGGGACTGGAAGGAGATACGCAGTATTTT.

The rearrangement joins TRBV7-7 to TRBJ2-2, with 7 bases aligning to TRBD1. Germline lookup yields CDR1 SSHAT and CDR2 FNYEAQ (reference sequence). This CDR3 contains 13 residues. Germline trimming cut 5 bases from V and 6 bases from J; bases unmatched to any gene: 3. CDR3 sequence: CASSRQGSGELFF. In nucleotides, the CDR3 is TGTGCCAGCAGCCGACAGGGTTCCGGGGAGCTGTTTTTT.

The DNA of the CDR3 is TGTGCCAGCAGCTTAGGACAGGGGGCTCAGCCCCAGCATTTT. Its protein is CASSLGQGAQPQHF. V gene TRBV7-2 combines with J gene TRBJ1-5, with TRBD1 matching over 10 bases. Germline CDR1 and CDR2: SGHTA and FQGNSA. J gave up 6 bases and V 1 base, and 0 bases lay outside the gene matches. This CDR3 contains 14 residues.

The chain carries TRBV30 and TRBJ2-7; TRBD2 agrees at 7 bases. The germline CDR1 and CDR2 sequences are GTSNPN and SVGIG (reference sequence). V was clipped by 2 bases and J by 2 bases; unmatched bases: 3. The CDR3 covers 13 residues. The CDR3 sequence is CAWSSGGPYEQYF. CDR3 DNA: TGTGCCTGGAGTTCGGGAGGACCCTACGAGCAGTACTTC.

V usage is TRBV18 and J usage is TRBJ2-3; tentatively, D is TRBD2 (6 bases). V was clipped by 0 bases and J by 1 base, with 14 bases between them. The CDR3 consists of 17 residues. Germline V lookup: CDR1 KGHSH, CDR2 LQKENI. The CDR3 nucleotides are TGTGCCAGCTCACCACCGGGTTGGTCGGGAGGCACAGATACGCAGTATTTT. Its protein product is CASSPPGWSGGTDTQYF.

The genes are TRBV7-3 and TRBJ2-7; 9 positions agree with TRBD1. Per the germline V gene, CDR1 is SGHTA and CDR2 is FQGTGA. After removal of 1 base from V and 5 bases from J, the junction contained 6 bases not matched to a gene. CDR3 length equals 15 residues. In DNA, the CDR3 is TGTGCCAGCAGCTTAAAAGGACAGGGGATCAACGAGCAGTACTTC. Residues: CASSLKGQGINEQYF.

The chain combines TRBV5-4 with TRBJ2-7; TRBD2 matches 10 bases. J lost 1 base, V lost 0 bases, and 1 base had no gene match. The CDR3 consists of 15 residues. CDR1 SGHNT and CDR2 YYREEE come from the germline V gene (reference sequence). CDR3: CASSLELAGSYEQYF. CDR3 nucleotides: TGTGCCAGCAGCTTGGAACTAGCGGGGTCCTACGAGCAGTACTTC.

This clone was observed once. This rearrangement joins TRBV7-3 to TRBJ2-5; TRBD2 aligns across 7 bases. The CDR3 is 13 amino acids. V dropped 8 bases and J dropped 4; count of bases not matched to a gene: 7. The germline CDR1 and CDR2 sequences are SGHTA and FQGTGA. Here the CDR3 reads CASSRREGETQYF. Here the CDR3 DNA reads TGTGCCAGCTCGAGAAGGGAGGGAGAGACCCAGTACTTC.

This sequence joins TRBV19 and TRBJ2-7, with 11 bases that match TRBD1. The CDR3 loop spans 14 amino acids. Germline V lookup: CDR1 LNHDA, CDR2 SQIVND (reference sequence). The ends lost 3 bases at V and 3 bases at J; junction bases unmatched: 1. The CDR3 sequence: CASSMGTGGYEQYF. In DNA form, the CDR3 reads TGTGCCAGTAGTATGGGGACAGGGGGCTACGAGCAGTACTTC.

The chain has TRBV27 and TRBJ2-1; 7 nucleotides match TRBD1. CDR3 length: 17 residues. After removal of 2 bases from V and 3 bases from J, the junction contained 10 bases not matched to a gene. Per the germline V gene, CDR1 is MNHEY and CDR2 is SMNVEV (reference sequence). The CDR3 protein is CASSLRQGVLDYNEQFF. CDR3 DNA sequence: TGTGCCAGCAGTTTAAGACAGGGTGTCCTAGACTACAATGAGCAGTTCTTC.

The CDR3 loop reads CASSLRLAGGDNEQFF. CDR3 sequence (DNA): TGTGCCAGCAGCCTCCGACTAGCGGGAGGGGACAATGAGCAGTTCTTC. The rearrangement links TRBV9 to TRBJ2-1; 14 bases agree with TRBD2. Germline V gene sequence: CDR1 SGDLS, CDR2 YYNGEE. CDR3 size: 16 residues. Germline trimming cut 4 bases from V and 5 bases from J; bases unmatched to any gene: 5.

V is TRBV19 and J is TRBJ2-7, with D unclear. V lost 3 bases and J lost 1, with 7 bases in between. The germline gives CDR1 LNHDA, CDR2 SQIVND (reference sequence). The CDR3 loop spans 13 amino acids. In nucleotides, the CDR3 is TGTGCCAGTAGTATTGCGCCTTCCTACGAGCAGTACTTC. It translates to CASSIAPSYEQYF.